The T cell receptor beta chain described here comes from a study of identifying expanded T cells in peripheral blood. Germline V lookup: CDR1 MNHNS, CDR2 SASEGT. The V segment lost 2 bases and the J segment 8 bases; nucleotides outside the gene matches: 10. The CDR3 sequence is 17 residues long. Sequencing used immunoSEQ multiplex PCR; TCRdb keeps in-frame clones, though not all of them. The table lists under 100,000 clones, roughly 90% of them singletons. Whole-study results and caveats: Over around two and four weeks, about 15 and 19 clones changed, versus approximately 1.2 between replicates. Roughly two-week clone count variance significantly increased as total template count grew.

Comments on this clone: No antigen is known for it.

No infections or other immune events were documented during collection. V usage is TRBV6-1 and J usage is TRBJ1-4; 11 bases fit TRBD1. The sequenced sample was blood. The sequence came from a person aged 18 to 70 in good health. This chain's CDR3 is CASSEFYRGQGVEKLFF. CDR3 in DNA: TGTGCCAGCAGTGAATTTTACCGGGGACAGGGGGTAGAAAAACTGTTTTTT.